One and the same sample provided the 10 T cell receptor beta chains below, sequenced in a study of OX40 agonist ivuxolimab in advanced cancers. Data came from immunoSEQ multiplex PCR; TCRdb stores just in-frame clones and leaves some out. Among fewer than 20,000 clones listed, approximately 85% were seen once. The sample here was CD4+ or CD8+ T cells sorted from blood, taken in a trial of the OX40 agonist ivuxolimab. The receptors shown here come from an adult with an advanced solid tumor such as melanoma, head and neck, liver or kidney cancer.

The rearrangement uses TRBV25-1 and TRBJ1-5; no clear D. V lost 3 bases and J lost 6, with 12 bases in between. CDR1 and CDR2 from the germline V gene are MGHDK and SYGVNS. The CDR3 is 14 amino acids. CDR3 nucleotides: TGTGCCAGCAGTGAGGGTTGGAAGGGTCAGCCCCAGCATTTT. It specifies CASSEGWKGQPQHF.

The rearrangement uses TRBV27 and TRBJ2-1; unclear D gene. V was shortened by 1 base and J by 0 bases, with 13 bases between the two germline ends. The CDR3 contains 17 residues. Germline V gene lookup returns CDR1 MNHEY and CDR2 SMNVEV (reference sequence). CDR3 sequence: CASSLWSAASSYNEQFF. Here the CDR3 DNA reads TGTGCCAGCAGTTTATGGTCCGCGGCCTCCTCCTACAATGAGCAGTTCTTC.

This clone was seen more than once but under ten times. V and J are TRBV19 and TRBJ2-1; 10 bases are shared with TRBD2. Looked up from germline, CDR1 is LNHDA and CDR2 is SQIVND (reference sequence). This CDR3 contains 15 residues. The V segment lost 7 bases and the J segment 2 bases; nucleotides outside the gene matches: 5. CDR3 DNA sequence: TGTGCCAGTACAGTCACTAGCGGGGCCTACAATGAGCAGTTCTTC. Translated, it gives CASTVTSGAYNEQFF.

The rearrangement joins TRBV2 to TRBJ1-2; D is unclear. The germline CDR1 and CDR2 sequences are SNHLY and FYNNEI. The CDR3 spans 15 residues. Between the trimmed V and J ends, which lost 1 base and 4 bases, there was a span of 13 bases. CDR3 in amino acids: CASSEGNFIRYGYTF. For the CDR3, the DNA is TGTGCCAGCAGTGAAGGGAACTTCATCCGCTATGGCTACACCTTC.

The chain combines TRBV6-5 with TRBJ2-7; possible D gene TRBD2, 6 bases. The CDR3 covers 14 residues. CDR1 and CDR2 from the germline V gene are MNHEY and SVGAGI. Trimming removed 4 bases from V and 6 bases from J, with 16 bases in between. Here the CDR3 DNA reads TGTGCCAGCAGTTTTCAGCTAGCGTCCCTCGAGCAGTACTTC. Translating gives CASSFQLASLEQYF.

This chain connects TRBV5-6 to TRBJ2-3; D not certain. In germline, CDR1 is SGHDT, CDR2 YYEEEE. This CDR3 is 15 amino acids long. Trimming left V 2 bases short and J 1 base short, with 11 bases between. CDR3 sequence (DNA): TGTGCCAGCAGCTTCCCGACTGGAGGCACAGATACGCAGTATTTT. This gives the protein CASSFPTGGTDTQYF.

V and J are TRBV5-8 and TRBJ1-2; D possibly corresponds to TRBD1 (6 bases). Germline V gene data show CDR1 as SGHTS and CDR2 as YDEGEE. V lost 4 bases and J 8 bases, leaving 21 bases between the germline ends. CDR3 length: 15 amino acids. The CDR3 spells CASSPEQGPLTGYTF. The CDR3 DNA follows: TGTGCCAGCAGCCCTGAACAGGGCCCTCTAACGGGCTACACCTTC.

This clone has just a few counts. The rearrangement joins TRBV27 to TRBJ2-7; D unclear. CDR1 is MNHEY and CDR2 is SMNVEV in the germline V gene (reference sequence). CDR3 length equals 11 residues. V lost 2 bases and J 6 bases, leaving 5 bases between the germline ends. CDR3 region: CASSLGAEQYF. The CDR3 region has the DNA TGTGCCAGCAGTTTAGGCGCCGAGCAGTACTTC.

The V gene is TRBV6-1, the J gene TRBJ1-3; 7 bases fit TRBD1. The CDR3 has 14 residues. Germline V gene sequence: CDR1 MNHNS, CDR2 SASEGT. V was pared by 4 bases and J by 3 bases, with 3 bases of the junction left unmatched. The chain's CDR3 is CASSVDRVGNTIYF. The CDR3 coding sequence is TGTGCCAGCAGTGTAGACAGGGTTGGAAACACCATATATTTT.

This rearrangement joins TRBV27 to TRBJ2-7; the D gene is possibly TRBD2 (6 bases). Germline V CDR1 and CDR2: MNHEY, SMNVEV (reference sequence). The CDR3 is 15 amino acids. V was cut by 0 bases and J by 3 bases, with 12 bases left in between. The DNA of the CDR3 is TGTGCCAGCAGTTTATCGATTGGGGGGAGCTACGAGCAGTACTTC. Protein: CASSLSIGGSYEQYF.